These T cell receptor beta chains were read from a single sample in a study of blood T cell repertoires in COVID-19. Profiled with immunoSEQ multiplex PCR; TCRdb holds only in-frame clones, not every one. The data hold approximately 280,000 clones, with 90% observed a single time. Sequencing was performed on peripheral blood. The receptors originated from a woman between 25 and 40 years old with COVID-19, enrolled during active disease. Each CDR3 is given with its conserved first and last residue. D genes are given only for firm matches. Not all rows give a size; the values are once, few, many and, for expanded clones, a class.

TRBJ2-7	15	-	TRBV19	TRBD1	TGTGCCAGTAGGCGCGGACAGGGGCTACCCTACGAGCAGTACTTC	CASRRGQGLPYEQYF
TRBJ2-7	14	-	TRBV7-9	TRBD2	TGTGCCAGCGGGGATAGCGGGAGGGCTTACCAGCAGTACTTC	CASGDSGRAYQQYF
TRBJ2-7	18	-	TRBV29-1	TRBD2	TGCAGCGTTGAAGGTGAGACTAGCGGGAGGACGGGAACCTACGAGCAGTACTTC	CSVEGETSGRTGTYEQYF
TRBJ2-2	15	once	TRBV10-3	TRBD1	TGTGCCATCAGTGTAGGGACAGGGGGCACCGGGGAGCTGTTTTTT	CAISVGTGGTGELFF
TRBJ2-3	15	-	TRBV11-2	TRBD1	TGTGCCAGCAGCTTAACGGGACAGCTCACAGATACGCAGTATTTT	CASSLTGQLTDTQYF
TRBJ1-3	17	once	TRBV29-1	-	TGCAGCGTTGATCGGTCAGGGCTAAGGCCTGGTGGAAACACCATATATTTT	CSVDRSGLRPGGNTIYF
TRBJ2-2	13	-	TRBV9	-	TGTGCCAGCAGCGTAGATTCCTCCGGGGAGCTGTTTTTT	CASSVDSSGELFF
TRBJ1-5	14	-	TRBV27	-	TGTGCCAGCAGTCCCTGGGGAGACAATCAGCCCCAGCATTTT	CASSPWGDNQPQHF
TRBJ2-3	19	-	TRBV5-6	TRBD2	TGTGCCAGCAGCTTGGTTGGGGCTTCTAGCGGGCTCCGCGGGGGGACGCAGTATTTT	CASSLVGASSGLRGGTQYF
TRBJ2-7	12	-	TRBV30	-	TGTGCCTGGGGGAGGTCGTCCTACGAGCAGTACTTC	CAWGRSSYEQYF
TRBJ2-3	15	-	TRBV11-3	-	TGTGCCAGCAGTCCCCGGGGGTCCCTCACAGATACGCAGTATTTT	CASSPRGSLTDTQYF